A single sample is the source of the 2 T cell receptor beta chains below, sequenced in a study of T cell responses to AZD1222 COVID-19 vaccine. Clones were sequenced by immunoSEQ multiplex PCR, and TCRdb holds only the in-frame ones, with some missing. The repertoire includes tens of thousands of clones, roughly 90% of them detected once, and 22% sits in the top ten. Sample: peripheral blood, taken on day 0 of AZD1222 vaccination. The receptors stem from an adult in good health.

V gene TRBV5-8 combines with J gene TRBJ1-5, with no clear D. This CDR3 contains 16 residues. Trimming left V 4 bases short and J 0 bases short, with 14 bases between. Germline V lookup: CDR1 SGHTS, CDR2 YDEGEE. The CDR3 DNA is TGTGCCAGCAGCCCAGGAAACGTGGTTAGCAATCAGCCCCAGCATTTT. Protein: CASSPGNVVSNQPQHF.

The J gene is TRBJ2-7, the V gene TRBV5-1; D unclear. V lost 0 bases, J lost 7 bases, and 17 bases lay in between. CDR1 and CDR2 from the germline V gene are SGHRS and YFSETQ. The CDR3 consists of 15 residues. CDR3 sequence reads: CASSLDGRTLGEQYF. CDR3 bases: TGCGCCAGCAGCTTGGACGGAAGGACCTTGGGGGAGCAGTACTTC.